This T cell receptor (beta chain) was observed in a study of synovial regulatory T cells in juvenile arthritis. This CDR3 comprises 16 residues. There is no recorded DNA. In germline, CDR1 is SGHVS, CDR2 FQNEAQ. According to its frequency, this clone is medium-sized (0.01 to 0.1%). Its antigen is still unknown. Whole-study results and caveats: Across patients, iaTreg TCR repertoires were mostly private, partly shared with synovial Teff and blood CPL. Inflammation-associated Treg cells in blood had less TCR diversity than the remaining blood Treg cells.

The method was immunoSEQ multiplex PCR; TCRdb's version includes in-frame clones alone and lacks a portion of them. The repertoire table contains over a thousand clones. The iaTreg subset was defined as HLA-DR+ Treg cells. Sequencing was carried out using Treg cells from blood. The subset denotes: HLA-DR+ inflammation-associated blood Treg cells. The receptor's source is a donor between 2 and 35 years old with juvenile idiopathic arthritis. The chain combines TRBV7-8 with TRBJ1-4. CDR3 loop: CASSLALTRPNEKLFF.